This T cell receptor (beta chain) was found in a study of T cell changes during pregnancy in multiple sclerosis. Here immunoSEQ multiplex PCR was the method, and the copy in TCRdb shows in-frame clones only, minus some. The data show approximately 68,000 clones, approximately 90% seen once. This clonotype was sampled from a female donor with multiple sclerosis, enrolled in a pregnancy study. The sample consisted of peripheral blood, taken in the second trimester of pregnancy.

This chain's CDR3 is CASRVRDTSNQPQHF. The CDR3 nucleotides are TGTGCCAGCAGAGTAAGGGACACCAGCAATCAGCCCCAGCATTTT. V gene TRBV2 combines with J gene TRBJ1-5, with D possibly being TRBD1 (6 bases). V lost 6 bases to trimming and J lost 1 base, with 13 bases between them. Germline values: CDR1 SNHLY, CDR2 FYNNEI. This CDR3 has 15 amino acids.